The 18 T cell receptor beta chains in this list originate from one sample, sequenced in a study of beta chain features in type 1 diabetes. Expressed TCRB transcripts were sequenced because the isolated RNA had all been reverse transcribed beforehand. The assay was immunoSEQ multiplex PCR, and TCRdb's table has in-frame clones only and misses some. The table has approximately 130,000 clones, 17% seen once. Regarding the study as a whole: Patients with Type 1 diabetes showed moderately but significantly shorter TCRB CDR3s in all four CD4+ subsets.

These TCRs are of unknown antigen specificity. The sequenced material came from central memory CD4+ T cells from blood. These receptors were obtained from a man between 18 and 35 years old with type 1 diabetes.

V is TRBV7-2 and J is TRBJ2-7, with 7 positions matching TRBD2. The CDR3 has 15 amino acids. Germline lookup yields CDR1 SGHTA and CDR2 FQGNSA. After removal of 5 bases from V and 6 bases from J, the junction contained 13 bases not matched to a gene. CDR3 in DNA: TGTGCCAGCAGCGCCGAATGGGCGGGAGATGGCGAGCAGTACTTC. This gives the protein CASSAEWAGDGEQYF.

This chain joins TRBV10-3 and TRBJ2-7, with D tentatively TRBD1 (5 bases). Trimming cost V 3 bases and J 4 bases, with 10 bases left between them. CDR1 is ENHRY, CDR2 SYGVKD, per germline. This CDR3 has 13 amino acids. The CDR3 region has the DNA TGTGCCATCAGTGATATAAAGGGGTACGAGCAGTACTTC. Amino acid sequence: CAISDIKGYEQYF.

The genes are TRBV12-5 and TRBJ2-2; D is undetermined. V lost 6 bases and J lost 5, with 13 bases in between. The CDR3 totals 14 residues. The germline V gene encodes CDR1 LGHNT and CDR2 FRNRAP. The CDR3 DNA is TGTGCTAGTGGCTCGGTCTCCGGGACCGGGGAGCTGTTTTTT. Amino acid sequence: CASGSVSGTGELFF. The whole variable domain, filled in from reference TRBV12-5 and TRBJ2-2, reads DARVTQTPRHKVTEMGQEVTMRCQPILGHNTVFWYRQTMMQGLELLAYFRNRAPLDDSGMPKDRFSAEMPDATLATLKIQPSEPRDSAVYFCASGSVSGTGELFFGEGSRLTVL.

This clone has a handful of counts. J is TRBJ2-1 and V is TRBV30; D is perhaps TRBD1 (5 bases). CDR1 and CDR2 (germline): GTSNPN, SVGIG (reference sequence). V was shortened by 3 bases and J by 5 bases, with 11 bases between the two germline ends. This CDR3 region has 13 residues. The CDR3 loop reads CAWSRTDNNEQFF. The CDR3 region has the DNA TGTGCCTGGAGCAGGACGGACAACAATGAGCAGTTCTTC.

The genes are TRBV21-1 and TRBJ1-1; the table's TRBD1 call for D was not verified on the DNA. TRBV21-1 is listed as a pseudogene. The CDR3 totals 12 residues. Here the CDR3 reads CASSGQGSEAFF. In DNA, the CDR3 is TGTGCCAGCAGCGGGCAGGGTTCTGAAGCTTTCTTT.

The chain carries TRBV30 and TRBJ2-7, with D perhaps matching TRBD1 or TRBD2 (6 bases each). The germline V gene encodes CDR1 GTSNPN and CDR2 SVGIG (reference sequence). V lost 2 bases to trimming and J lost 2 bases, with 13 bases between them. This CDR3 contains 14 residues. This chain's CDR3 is CAWSRGVYPYEQYF. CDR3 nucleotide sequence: TGTGCCTGGAGTAGGGGGGTGTATCCCTACGAGCAGTACTTC.

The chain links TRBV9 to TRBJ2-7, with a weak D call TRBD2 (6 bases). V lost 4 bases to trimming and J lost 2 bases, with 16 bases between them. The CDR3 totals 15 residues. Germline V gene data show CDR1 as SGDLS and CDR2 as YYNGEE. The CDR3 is CASSPRLAGTYEQYF. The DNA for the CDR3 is TGTGCCAGCAGCCCCCGGCTGGCGGGAACCTACGAGCAGTACTTC.

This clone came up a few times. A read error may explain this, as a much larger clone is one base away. CDR3 sequence (DNA): TGTGCCAGCAGCTTAGCCTACAGGGGGAATAACTATGGCTACACCTTC. This codes for CASSLAYRGNNYGYTF. V and J are TRBV11-2 and TRBJ1-2, with TRBD1 identical over 8 bases. V lost 1 base and J lost 1; bases outside the gene matches: 5. This CDR3 is built from 16 residues. Germline V gene data show CDR1 as SGHAT and CDR2 as FQNNGV.

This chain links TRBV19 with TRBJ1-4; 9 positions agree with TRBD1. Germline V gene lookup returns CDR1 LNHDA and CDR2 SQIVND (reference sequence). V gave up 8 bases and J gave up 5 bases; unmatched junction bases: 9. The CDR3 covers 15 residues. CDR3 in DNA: TGTGCCAGTCGTACTCCGGGACAGGGAAATGAAAAACTGTTTTTT. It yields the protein CASRTPGQGNEKLFF.

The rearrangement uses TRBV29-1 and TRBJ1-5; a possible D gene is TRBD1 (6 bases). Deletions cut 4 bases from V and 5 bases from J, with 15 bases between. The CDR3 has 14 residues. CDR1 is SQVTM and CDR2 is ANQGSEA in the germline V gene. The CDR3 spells CSVGVGGNDQPQHF. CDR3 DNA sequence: TGCAGCGTTGGGGTGGGGGGCAACGATCAGCCCCAGCATTTT.

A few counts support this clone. The CDR3 sequence: CASSLIAVTDTQYF. The DNA of the CDR3 is TGCGCCAGCAGCTTGATAGCCGTAACAGATACGCAGTATTTT. The chain has TRBV5-1 and TRBJ2-3; no reliable D call. Germline CDR1 is SGHRS and CDR2 is YFSETQ. V lost 1 base, J lost 3 bases, and 9 bases lay in between. The CDR3 has 14 residues.

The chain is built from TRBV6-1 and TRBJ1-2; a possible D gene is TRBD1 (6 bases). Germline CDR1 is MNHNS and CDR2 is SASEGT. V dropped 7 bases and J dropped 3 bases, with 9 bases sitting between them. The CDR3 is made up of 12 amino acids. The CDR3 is CASNRQDYGYTF. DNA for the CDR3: TGTGCCAGCAACCGACAGGACTATGGCTACACCTTC.

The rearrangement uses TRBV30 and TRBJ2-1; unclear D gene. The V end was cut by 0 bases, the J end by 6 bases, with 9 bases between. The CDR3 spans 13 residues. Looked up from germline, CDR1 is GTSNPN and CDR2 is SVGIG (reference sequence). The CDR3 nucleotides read TGTGCCTGGAGTGTAATTGGGATCAATGAGCAGTTCTTC. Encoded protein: CAWSVIGINEQFF.

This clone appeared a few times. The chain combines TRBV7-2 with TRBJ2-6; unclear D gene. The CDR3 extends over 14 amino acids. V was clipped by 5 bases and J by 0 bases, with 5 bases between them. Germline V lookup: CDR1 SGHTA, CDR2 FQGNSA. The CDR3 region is CASSANSGANVLTF. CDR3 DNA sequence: TGTGCCAGCAGCGCCAACTCTGGGGCCAACGTCCTGACTTTC.

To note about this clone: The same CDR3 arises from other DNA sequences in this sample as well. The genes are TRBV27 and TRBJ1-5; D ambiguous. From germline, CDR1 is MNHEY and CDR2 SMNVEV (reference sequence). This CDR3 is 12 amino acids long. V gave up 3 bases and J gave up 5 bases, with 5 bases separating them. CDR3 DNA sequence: TGTGCCAGCAGTTTTGTGGATCAGCCCCAGCATTTT. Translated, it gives CASSFVDQPQHF.

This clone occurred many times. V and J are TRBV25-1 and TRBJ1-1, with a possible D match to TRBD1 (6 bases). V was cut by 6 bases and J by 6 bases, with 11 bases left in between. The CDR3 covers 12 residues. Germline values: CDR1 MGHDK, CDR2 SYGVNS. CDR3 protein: CASRIQGAEAFF. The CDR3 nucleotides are TGTGCCAGCAGGATACAGGGAGCTGAAGCTTTCTTT.

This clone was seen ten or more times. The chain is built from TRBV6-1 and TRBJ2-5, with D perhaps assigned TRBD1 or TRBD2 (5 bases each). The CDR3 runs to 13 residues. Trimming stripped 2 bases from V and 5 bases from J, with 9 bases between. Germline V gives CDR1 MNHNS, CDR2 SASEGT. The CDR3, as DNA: TGTGCCAGCAGTGAACAGGGAGCGGAGACCCAGTACTTC. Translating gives CASSEQGAETQYF.

The CDR3 region is CASSPQGRGGRETQYF. CDR3 DNA: TGTGCCAGCAGCCCTCAGGGGCGGGGGGGCCGTGAGACCCAGTACTTC. This chain joins TRBV7-2 and TRBJ2-5; 9 nucleotides match TRBD2. The V segment lost 5 bases and the J segment 5 bases; nucleotides outside the gene matches: 12. This CDR3 has 16 residues. Germline assignment: CDR1 SGHTA and CDR2 FQGNSA.